Listed below are T cell receptor beta chains from one sample, sequenced in a study of CD8 T cells in Susac syndrome. TCRdb reprocessed the immunoSEQ multiplex PCR reads with MiXCR, giving one entry per CDR3 protein. The sample includes fewer than 200,000 distinct CDR3 sequences, 91% of them seen just once. The sample was CD4+ T cells from PBMCs. The receptors shown here come from a human donor with Susac syndrome. CDR3s include the opening cysteine and the closing phenylalanine or tryptophan. The D gene is left open where the match is weak. Only part of the rows carry a size: once, few, many, or a class if the clone is expanded.

NA	TRBV19	TRBJ1-1	NA	CASSIPGSTTEAFF	TGTGCCAGTAGTATTCCCGGCAGTACCACTGAAGCTTTCTTT
NA	TRBV21-1	TRBJ2-5	NA	CASSTGLAGLETQYF	TGTGCCAGCAGCACAGGACTAGCGGGGCTGGAGACCCAGTACTTC
NA	TRBV28	TRBJ1-4	NA	CASSPPVGGNNEKLFF	TGTGCCAGCAGCCCCCCAGTTGGAGGAAATAATGAAAAACTGTTTTTT
NA	TRBV5-4	TRBJ2-7	NA	CASSLDTKTYEQYF	TGTGCCAGCAGCTTGGACACAAAAACCTACGAGCAGTACTTC
NA	TRBV13	TRBJ2-3	TRBD1	CASSIRTGVVDTQYF	TGTGCCAGCAGCATCAGGACAGGGGTGGTAGATACGCAGTATTTT
NA	TRBV5-1	TRBJ2-5	NA	CASSRARGETQYF	TGCGCCAGCAGCCGGGCCCGCGGGGAGACCCAGTACTTC
NA	TRBV28	TRBJ2-1	TRBD2	CASSSPSAGGSNEQFF	TGTGCCAGCAGTTCCCCGTCAGCGGGAGGGAGCAATGAGCAGTTCTTC
NA	TRBV3-1	TRBJ2-5	TRBD1	CASSQVTGGQETQYF	TGTGCCAGCAGCCAAGTAACAGGGGGACAAGAGACCCAGTACTTC
NA	TRBV7-3	TRBJ2-1	NA	CASSLMLGGLDEQFF	TGTGCCAGCAGCTTAATGTTAGGCGGGTTGGATGAGCAGTTCTTC
NA	TRBV10-3	TRBJ1-1	TRBD1	CAIGGDRAAEAFF	TGTGCCATCGGGGGGGACAGGGCCGCTGAAGCTTTCTTT
NA	TRBV7-9	TRBJ2-7	TRBD2	CASSTLPGLAGRYEQYF	TGTGCCAGCAGCACCCTGCCAGGACTAGCGGGTAGATACGAGCAGTACTTC
NA	TRBV9	TRBJ2-7	NA	CASSGVRDYEQYF	TGTGCCAGCAGTGGCGTCCGGGACTACGAGCAGTACTTC
NA	TRBV18	TRBJ2-5	NA	CASSPRTRETQYF	TGTGCCAGCTCACCCAGGACCCGAGAGACCCAGTACTTC
NA	TRBV4-1	TRBJ2-3	TRBD2	CASSQGRGGNADTQYF	TGCGCCAGCAGCCAAGGAAGGGGAGGGAATGCAGATACGCAGTATTTT
NA	TRBV28	TRBJ2-7	TRBD2	CASDGTSGSYEQYF	TGTGCCAGCGATGGGACTAGCGGGAGCTACGAGCAGTACTTC
NA	TRBV7-9	TRBJ1-2	NA	CAGRGRTSNYGYTF	TGTGCCGGAAGGGGACGGACCTCTAACTATGGCTACACCTTC
NA	TRBV28	TRBJ1-2	TRBD1	CASSLPDRVSGYTF	TGTGCCAGCAGTTTACCGGACAGGGTGTCTGGCTACACCTTC
NA	TRBV10-3	TRBJ2-1	NA	CAILTGKDEQFF	TGTGCCATCCTCACAGGGAAAGATGAGCAGTTCTTC
once	TRBV12-3/TRBV12-4	TRBJ1-3	NA	CASSGAPNTIYF	TGTGCCAGCAGTGGGGCACCGAACACCATATATTTT
few	TRBV5-1	TRBJ1-2	NA	CASSLFPGNYGYTF	TGCGCCAGCAGCTTGTTCCCAGGCAACTATGGCTACACCTTC
NA	TRBV20-1	TRBJ2-4	NA	CSARRSGQDLSIQYF	TGCAGTGCTAGGCGTAGCGGCCAAGACTTAAGCATTCAGTACTTC
NA	TRBV7-9	TRBJ1-1	TRBD1	CASSITGGLTEAFF	TGTGCCAGCAGCATTACAGGGGGCCTAACTGAAGCTTTCTTT
NA	TRBV5-4	TRBJ2-3	NA	CASSLEPQGDTQYF	TGTGCCAGCAGCTTGGAGCCCCAGGGTGATACGCAGTATTTT
NA	TRBV11-1	TRBJ2-5	NA	CASQHGYQETQYF	TGTGCCAGTCAACATGGGTACCAAGAGACCCAGTACTTC
NA	TRBV10-2	TRBJ2-7	NA	CASSEPRDNYEQYF	TGCGCCAGCAGTGAGCCCCGGGACAACTACGAGCAGTACTTC
NA	TRBV5-1	TRBJ2-5	NA	CASSSRNSGETQYF	TGCGCCAGCAGCTCCCGAAACAGTGGGGAGACCCAGTACTTC
NA	TRBV29-1	TRBJ1-4	TRBD1	CSVIYGDRGEKLFF	TGCAGCGTTATATATGGGGACAGGGGTGAAAAACTGTTTTTT
NA	TRBV4-1	TRBJ1-2	NA	CASSQATGSLYSGYTF	TGCGCCAGCAGCCAAGCAACAGGTTCTCTCTACTCTGGCTACACCTTC
NA	TRBV7-2	TRBJ1-1	TRBD1	CASRAPQGATEAFF	TGTGCCAGCAGAGCACCACAGGGGGCCACTGAAGCTTTCTTT
NA	TRBV6-5	TRBJ2-1	NA	CASRSLGLNEQFF	TGTGCCAGCAGATCTTTGGGACTCAATGAGCAGTTCTTC
NA	TRBV20-1	TRBJ2-7	TRBD2	CSASLAGVGYEQYF	TGCAGTGCTTCCCTAGCGGGAGTTGGGTACGAGCAGTACTTC
NA	TRBV18	TRBJ1-1	NA	CASSPGENTEAFF	TGTGCCAGCTCACCGGGGGAGAACACTGAAGCTTTCTTT
NA	TRBV4-1	TRBJ2-7	NA	CASGRDIYEQYF	TGCGCCAGCGGAAGGGACATTTACGAGCAGTACTTC
NA	TRBV29-1	TRBJ2-5	TRBD2	CSVERVAGVGETQYF	TGCAGCGTTGAACGGGTAGCGGGAGTTGGGGAGACCCAGTACTTC
NA	TRBV27	TRBJ2-7	NA	CASSRGGGYEQYF	TGTGCCAGCAGCCGCGGGGGCGGGTACGAGCAGTACTTC